A selection of T cell receptor beta chains follows, all from one sample in a study of blood T cell repertoires in COVID-19. Method: immunoSEQ multiplex PCR; TCRdb's copy keeps in-frame clones and lacks some. The sample consists of approximately 55,000 clones, over 60% of them appearing once. Specimen: peripheral blood. These TCRs come from a young man with COVID-19, enrolled during active disease. The CDR3 runs from the conserved cysteine through the conserved F or W. A D gene is named only where the DNA matches it firmly. Size is stated for part of the rows, as once, few or many counts, or as a class when the clone is expanded.

D: .
V: TRBV11-3
size: once
J: TRBJ1-1
CDR3: CASSPRVRVNTEAFF
DNA: TGTGCCAGCAGCCCCAGGGTAAGGGTGAACACTGAAGCTTTCTTT

D: .
V: TRBV11-3
size: .
J: TRBJ2-2
CDR3: CATSGTLGTGELFF
DNA: TGTGCCACCTCCGGGACTCTGGGCACCGGGGAGCTGTTTTTT

D: TRBD1
V: TRBV5-6
size: .
J: TRBJ2-5
CDR3: CASSPHGTGGRETQYF
DNA: TGTGCCAGCAGCCCCCACGGGACAGGGGGTCGCGAGACCCAGTACTTC

D: TRBD1
V: TRBV11-3
size: .
J: TRBJ1-2
CDR3: CASSPGTGGNYGYTF
DNA: TGTGCCAGCAGCCCCGGGACAGGGGGCAACTATGGCTACACCTTC

D: TRBD1
V: TRBV7-8
size: .
J: TRBJ2-7
CDR3: CASSKSGTDSYEQYF
DNA: TGTGCCAGCAGCAAATCCGGGACAGACTCCTACGAGCAGTACTTC

D: .
V: TRBV28
size: .
J: TRBJ1-1
CDR3: CASSFGNTEAFF
DNA: TGTGCCAGCAGTTTCGGGAACACTGAAGCTTTCTTT

D: TRBD1
V: TRBV19
size: .
J: TRBJ2-7
CDR3: CASSWGTRGYEQYF
DNA: TGTGCCAGTAGTTGGGGTACCAGGGGGTACGAGCAGTACTTC

D: .
V: TRBV7-6
size: many
J: TRBJ2-2
CDR3: CASSSRPGGNTGELFF
DNA: TGTGCCAGCAGCTCGAGACCGGGGGGCAACACCGGGGAGCTGTTTTTT

D: .
V: TRBV19
size: .
J: TRBJ2-7
CDR3: CASSIRLTADEQYF
DNA: TGTGCCAGTAGTATTCGACTGACTGCTGACGAGCAGTACTTC

D: TRBD1
V: TRBV18
size: few
J: TRBJ2-7
CDR3: CASSRTVGQGVGEQYF
DNA: TGTGCCAGCTCACGCACCGTGGGACAGGGGGTAGGGGAGCAGTACTTC

D: TRBD2
V: TRBV9
size: .
J: TRBJ2-7
CDR3: CASSVLLGLAGVRGPYEQYF
DNA: TGTGCCAGCAGCGTCCTCCTGGGGCTAGCGGGGGTGAGGGGCCCCTACGAGCAGTACTTC

D: .
V: TRBV21-1
size: .
J: TRBJ1-2
CDR3: CASSKVLDRGNYGYTF
DNA: TGTGCCAGCAGCAAAGTATTAGACAGGGGCAACTATGGCTACACCTTC

D: TRBD1
V: TRBV6-6
size: .
J: TRBJ1-3
CDR3: CASRDRAISGNTIYF
DNA: TGTGCCAGCAGGGACAGGGCGATCTCTGGAAACACCATATATTTT

D: .
V: TRBV2
size: .
J: TRBJ2-2
CDR3: CASKRWQTGELFF
DNA: TGTGCCAGCAAGCGTTGGCAGACCGGGGAGCTGTTTTTT

D: .
V: TRBV28
size: .
J: TRBJ2-7
CDR3: CASSQSTDSFYEQYF
DNA: TGTGCCAGCAGTCAGAGCACAGACAGCTTCTACGAGCAGTACTTC

D: TRBD1
V: TRBV11-2
size: .
J: TRBJ1-1
CDR3: CASSVSGTGGTTEAFF
DNA: TGTGCCAGCAGCGTTTCCGGGACAGGGGGTACCACTGAAGCTTTCTTT

D: .
V: TRBV7-8
size: .
J: TRBJ2-3
CDR3: CASSLEVTESTDTQYF
DNA: TGTGCCAGCAGCTTAGAAGTGACAGAAAGCACAGATACGCAGTATTTT

D: TRBD1
V: TRBV10-3
size: .
J: TRBJ1-2
CDR3: CAIQRTGGGIYGYTF
DNA: TGTGCCATCCAACGGACAGGGGGCGGAATCTATGGCTACACCTTC

D: .
V: TRBV30
size: .
J: TRBJ2-3
CDR3: CAWSLDGTSTDTQYF
DNA: TGTGCCTGGAGTTTAGACGGGACAAGCACAGATACGCAGTATTTT

D: TRBD1
V: TRBV6-5
size: .
J: TRBJ2-7
CDR3: CASRKARDRVYEQYF
DNA: TGTGCCAGCAGGAAGGCCCGGGACAGGGTTTACGAGCAGTACTTC

D: .
V: TRBV6-2/TRBV6-3
size: .
J: TRBJ1-1
CDR3: CASSTSRLVVNTEAFF
DNA: TGTGCCAGCAGCACGAGCCGTTTGGTGGTGAACACTGAAGCTTTCTTT

D: .
V: TRBV6-2/TRBV6-3
size: once
J: TRBJ1-5
CDR3: CASSYSGAGENSNQPQHF
DNA: TGTGCCAGCAGTTACTCGGGGGCCGGGGAGAATAGCAATCAGCCCCAGCATTTT

D: .
V: TRBV30
size: .
J: TRBJ2-1
CDR3: CAWSATRSNEQFF
DNA: TGTGCCTGGAGTGCAACTAGAAGCAATGAGCAGTTCTTC

D: .
V: TRBV6-5
size: .
J: TRBJ1-4
CDR3: CASSTGGATNEKLFF
DNA: TGTGCCAGCAGTACGGGCGGGGCAACTAATGAAAAACTGTTTTTT

D: .
V: TRBV19
size: .
J: TRBJ1-6
CDR3: CASRPSRGSSYNSPLHF
DNA: TGTGCCAGTAGACCCTCAAGGGGGAGCTCCTATAATTCACCCCTCCACTTT

D: .
V: TRBV5-1
size: once
J: TRBJ1-4
CDR3: CASSLEGATNEKLFF
DNA: TGCGCCAGCAGCTTGGAGGGGGCAACTAATGAAAAACTGTTTTTT

D: .
V: TRBV7-9
size: .
J: TRBJ2-1
CDR3: CASSPSTGINNEQFF
DNA: TGTGCCAGCAGCCCTTCCACAGGGATCAACAATGAGCAGTTCTTC

D: TRBD1
V: TRBV5-1
size: .
J: TRBJ2-5
CDR3: CASSLGQGETQYF
DNA: TGCGCCAGCAGCTTGGGACAGGGAGAGACCCAGTACTTC